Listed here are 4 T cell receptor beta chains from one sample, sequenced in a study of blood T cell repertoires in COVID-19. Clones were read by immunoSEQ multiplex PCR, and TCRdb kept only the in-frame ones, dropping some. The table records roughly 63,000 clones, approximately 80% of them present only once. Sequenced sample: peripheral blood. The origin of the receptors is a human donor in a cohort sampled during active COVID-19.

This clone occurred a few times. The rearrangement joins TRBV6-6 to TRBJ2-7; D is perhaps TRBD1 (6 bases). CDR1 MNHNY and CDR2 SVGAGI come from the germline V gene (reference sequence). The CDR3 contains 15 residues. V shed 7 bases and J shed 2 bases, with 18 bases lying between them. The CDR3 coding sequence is TGTGCCAGCACCCCTTTCTCGGACAGTACCTACGAGCAGTACTTC. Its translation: CASTPFSDSTYEQYF.

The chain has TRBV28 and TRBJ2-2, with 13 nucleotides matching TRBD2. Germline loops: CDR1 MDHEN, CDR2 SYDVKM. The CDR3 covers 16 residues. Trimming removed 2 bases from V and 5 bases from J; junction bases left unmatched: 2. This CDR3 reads CASSLGLAGETGELFF. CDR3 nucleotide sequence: TGTGCCAGCAGTTTAGGACTAGCGGGAGAGACCGGGGAGCTGTTTTTT.

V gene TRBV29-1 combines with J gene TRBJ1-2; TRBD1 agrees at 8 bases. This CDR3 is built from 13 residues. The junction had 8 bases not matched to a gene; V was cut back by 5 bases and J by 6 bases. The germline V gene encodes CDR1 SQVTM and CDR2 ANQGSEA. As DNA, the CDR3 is TGCAGCGTTCGTGACAGGGGAGGGAATGGCTACACCTTC. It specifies CSVRDRGGNGYTF.

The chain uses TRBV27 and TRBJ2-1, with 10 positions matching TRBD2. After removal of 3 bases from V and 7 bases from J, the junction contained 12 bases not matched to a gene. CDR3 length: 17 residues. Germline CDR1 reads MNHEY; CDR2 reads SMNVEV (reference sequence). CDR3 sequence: CASSFRLAGAEGNEQFF. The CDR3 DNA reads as TGTGCCAGCAGTTTTAGGCTAGCGGGAGCCGAGGGAAATGAGCAGTTCTTC.